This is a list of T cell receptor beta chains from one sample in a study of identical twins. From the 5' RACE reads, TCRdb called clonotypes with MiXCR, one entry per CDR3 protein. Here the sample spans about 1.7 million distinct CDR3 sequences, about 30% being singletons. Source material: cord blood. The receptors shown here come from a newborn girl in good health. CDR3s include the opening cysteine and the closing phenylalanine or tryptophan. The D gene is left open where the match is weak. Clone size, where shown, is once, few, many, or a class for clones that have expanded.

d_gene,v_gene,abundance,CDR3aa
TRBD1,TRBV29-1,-,CSVEDGQGGIGYGCTF
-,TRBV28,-,CASSFPTPLELFF
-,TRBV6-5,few,CASSYRGPIEDTQYF
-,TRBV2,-,CASSAILIAKNIQYF
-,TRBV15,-,CATSHGGGRLKNIQYF
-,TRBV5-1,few,CASSLAKNRETEAFF
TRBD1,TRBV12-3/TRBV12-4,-,CASSLDRVRNTIYF
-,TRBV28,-,CASIFGGRPNYGYTF
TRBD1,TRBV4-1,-,CASSQYSGDRYYEQYF
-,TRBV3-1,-,CASSLSLWDTQYF
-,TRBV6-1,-,CASTVGTEAFF
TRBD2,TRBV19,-,CASSIWLAGNFEQFF
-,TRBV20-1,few,CSAVGGYGYTF
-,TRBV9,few,CASSVVENEQFF
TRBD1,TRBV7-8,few,CASRTGTGGSGANVLTF
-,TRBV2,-,CASSDPSLNSPLHF
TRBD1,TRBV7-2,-,CASSSRTGAAKNIQYF
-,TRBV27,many,CASSFTLGGYEQYF
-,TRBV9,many,CASSPRASSYNEQFF
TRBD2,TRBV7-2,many,CASSLVSGGTTDTQYF
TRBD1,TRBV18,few,CASSPPRGQGSKNIQYF
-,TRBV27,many,CASSLSYSYEQYF
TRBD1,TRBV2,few,CASSEGTGALYGYTF
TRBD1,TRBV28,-,CASSPRDRYTDTQYF
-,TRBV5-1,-,CASSLERWSTYEQYF
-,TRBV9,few,CASSVGQVGNQPQHF
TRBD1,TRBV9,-,CASSEEDRGSNEKLFF
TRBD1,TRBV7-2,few,CASSLSRTGSRRGNQPQHF
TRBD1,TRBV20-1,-,CSARDYGTGNYGYTF
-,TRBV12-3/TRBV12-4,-,CASSPFEDTEAFF
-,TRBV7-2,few,CASSLDPHSYEQYF
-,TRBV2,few,CASTIMTANYGYTF
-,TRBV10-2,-,CASSDEPGVTEQFF
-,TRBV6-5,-,CASSYPMWGGMGNQPQHF
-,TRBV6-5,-,CASSRGPANYGYTF
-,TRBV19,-,CASSMEGRIYYGYTF
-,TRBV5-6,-,CASSLPLAPAYNEQFF
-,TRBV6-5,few,CASSYKGPTDTQYF
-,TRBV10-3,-,CAISESPPRVGQPQHF
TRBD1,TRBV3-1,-,CASSQANRGYEQYF
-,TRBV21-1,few,CASSKALAGGPLEQFF
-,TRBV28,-,CASSSLTGPGADTQYF
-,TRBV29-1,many,CSVEVRGQPQHF
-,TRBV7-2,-,CASSFGLVASYNEQFF
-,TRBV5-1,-,CASSFFSSYNEQYF
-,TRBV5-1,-,CASGLRQGTDTQYF
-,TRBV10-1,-,CASTPVGGTEAFF
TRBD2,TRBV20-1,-,CSAPLATSSYEQYF
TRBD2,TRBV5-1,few,CASSPSAGGPFWAKNIQYF
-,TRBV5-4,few,CASSSPDTNYGYTF
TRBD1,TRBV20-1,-,CSAQDRVNQPQHF
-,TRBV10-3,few,CAISESKGLGEKLFF
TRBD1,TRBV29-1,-,CSVGGQGGNQPQHF
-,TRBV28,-,CASSTPSPRGNVRRFNQPQHF
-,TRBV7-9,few,CASSLGVARDSTSGDTQYF
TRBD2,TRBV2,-,CASSPLTSSGQYF
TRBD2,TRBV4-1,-,CASSQDNSGTYNEHFF
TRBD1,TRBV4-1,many,CASSQVSGTANYGYTF